These 13 T cell receptor beta chains originate from one sample sequenced in a study of T cell repertoires in cytomegalovirus infection. One entry per CDR3 protein, called by TCRdb with MiXCR from the reads. The sample records roughly 250,000 distinct CDR3 sequences, 9% to 15% being singletons. The specimen was PBMCs. These TCRs come from a human donor in good health (CMV status not recorded). Some clones in this sample may be carry-over from other donors' samples.

This clonotype showed up many times. The chain couples TRBV19 to TRBJ2-5; unclear D gene. Trimming removed 10 bases at V and 3 bases at J, with 15 bases between. CDR1 is LNHDA, CDR2 SQIVND, per germline (reference sequence). This CDR3 region has 13 residues. CDR3 residues: CATRRTPKETQYF. In DNA, the CDR3 is TGTGCCACCAGGCGGACGCCCAAAGAGACCCAGTACTTC.

There are many counts of this clonotype. V usage is TRBV4-2 and J usage is TRBJ2-7, with 9 nucleotides matching TRBD1. The trim removed 4 bases at V and 3 bases at J, leaving 7 bases unmatched. The CDR3 length is 15 residues. Germline CDR1 reads LGHNA; CDR2 reads YNFKEQ. The CDR3 protein is CASSRTGQGIYEQYF. As DNA, the CDR3 is TGTGCCAGCAGCCGTACGGGACAGGGTATCTACGAGCAGTACTTC.

This clonotype was seen many times. This chain joins TRBV4-3 and TRBJ1-2, with 9 bases matching TRBD1. The CDR3 length is 16 residues. V lost 2 bases, J lost 6 bases, and 10 bases stayed unmatched. In germline, CDR1 is LGHNA, CDR2 YSLEER. The CDR3 DNA reads TGCGCCAGCAGCCAATTAAAGAGGGGACAGGGTAATGGCTACACCTTC. It encodes CASSQLKRGQGNGYTF.

This clonotype was observed at least ten times. The chain employs TRBV28 and TRBJ2-1; D is undetermined. Germline V gene lookup returns CDR1 MDHEN and CDR2 SYDVKM. V gave up 3 bases and J gave up 6 bases, with 12 bases separating them. The CDR3 is 14 amino acids. CDR3 region: CASSLWLKGNEQFF. The CDR3 nucleotides read TGTGCCAGCAGTTTGTGGCTTAAAGGCAATGAGCAGTTCTTC.

Concerning this clonotype itself: Given a much more abundant clone one base away, this may be a read error. V and J are TRBV7-2 and TRBJ1-5; D gene uncertain. Germline V CDR1 and CDR2: SGHTA, FQGNSA. Trimming removed 5 bases at V and 2 bases at J, with 13 bases between. CDR3 length: 15 residues. DNA for the CDR3: TGTGCCAGCAGCCCCCGGGCATTGGGCAATCAGCCCCAGCATTTT. It codes for CASSPRALGNQPQHF.

This clonotype was found many times. The chain couples TRBV12-3 or TRBV12-4 to TRBJ1-5; 8 bases are shared with TRBD1. V shed 4 bases and J 5 bases; nucleotides not matched to a gene: 10. There are 16 residues in the CDR3. The DNA for the CDR3 is TGTGCCAGCAGTTCACGCCGGGACAGGTATTATCAGCCCCAGCATTTT. Translation gives CASSSRRDRYYQPQHF.

V usage is TRBV7-6 and J usage is TRBJ1-5; 8 nucleotides line up with TRBD1. The CDR3 sequence is 15 residues long. J lost 2 bases, V lost 5 bases, and 5 bases had no gene match. Germline V gene sequence: CDR1 SGHVS, CDR2 FNYEAQ. CDR3 in amino acids: CASSPQGAGNQPQHF. CDR3 coding DNA: TGTGCCAGCAGCCCTCAGGGGGCGGGCAATCAGCCCCAGCATTTT.

This clonotype was seen many times. The chain joins TRBV7-2 to TRBJ1-1; D is undetermined. The CDR3 runs to 13 residues. V was trimmed by 0 bases and J by 5 bases, leaving 7 bases between them. CDR1 is SGHTA, CDR2 FQGNSA, per germline. The DNA for the CDR3 is TGTGCCAGCAGCTTAGCTTCGGAGACTGAAGCTTTCTTT. Protein sequence: CASSLASETEAFF.

This clonotype was detected many times. The chain carries TRBV6-1 and TRBJ2-2; 9 nucleotides agree with TRBD1. The V gene end was trimmed by 5 bases and the J gene end by 5 bases; junction bases not matched to a gene: 9. CDR3 length equals 16 residues. The germline gives CDR1 MNHNS, CDR2 SASEGT. Here the CDR3 reads CASSYPGQGITGELFF. CDR3 bases: TGTGCCAGCAGTTATCCGGGACAGGGTATTACCGGGGAGCTGTTTTTT.

Turning to this clonotype: The conserved final phenylalanine or tryptophan is absent from the CDR3, which likely points to a read error. This chain connects TRBV6-6 to TRBJ1-2; no definite D call. Germline V CDR1 and CDR2: MNHNY, SVGAGI (reference sequence). The V end was cut by 2 bases, the J end by 4 bases, with 17 bases between. The CDR3 length is 16 residues. CDR3 loop: CASSYPKLQRLYGYTL. The CDR3 nucleotides read TGTGCCAGCAGTTACCCAAAACTACAGAGACTCTATGGCTACACCTTA.

This clonotype occurred many times. The CDR3 coding sequence is TGTGCCAGCAGCTTCGGCGGGGTGGAGACCCAGTACTTC. This encodes CASSFGGVETQYF. The chain has TRBV7-3 and TRBJ2-5; possibly TRBD2 for D (6 bases). V was clipped by 3 bases and J by 5 bases, with 10 bases between them. This CDR3 has 13 amino acids. Germline V CDR1 and CDR2: SGHTA, FQGTGA.

In this sample, this clonotype turned up many times. The J gene is TRBJ1-1, the V gene TRBV7-2; D gene uncertain. Germline CDR1 SGHTA, CDR2 FQGNSA. V lost 1 base and J lost 1, with 10 bases in between. The CDR3 consists of 15 residues. The CDR3 spells CASSLGARQNTEAFF. The DNA of the CDR3 is TGTGCCAGCAGCTTAGGGGCAAGACAGAACACTGAAGCTTTCTTT.

Regarding this clonotype: It may be a read error: a sequence one base away is much more abundant. The CDR3 bases are TGTGCCAGCAGCTTAGGGGCGGGGTCCCAGCATTTT. Its protein is CASSLGAGSQHF. The chain is built from TRBV7-3 and TRBJ1-5, with D possibly being TRBD1 (5 bases). From germline, CDR1 is SGHTA and CDR2 FQGTGA. Trimming stripped 2 bases from V and 11 bases from J, with 10 bases between. This CDR3 has 12 residues.